This T cell receptor (beta chain) was sequenced in a study of early T cells in non-severe SARS-CoV-2 infection (dated by TCRdb to the early 2020s). Regarding the study in general: Because TCR sequencing was done on bulk RNA from unsorted whole blood, the alpha and beta chains could not be paired. Paper-wide results and their limitations: VDJdb matching was skewed toward anti-spike CD8 responses, so virus-specific expansions were likely underestimated and private and CD4 specificities were missed.

Receptor libraries were prepared by 5' RACE. The instrument given in TCRdb is NextSeq 500. The TCR library protocol attached unique molecular identifiers to individual cDNA molecules to correct for sequencing error and PCR bias. Both TCR alpha and beta chains were sequenced, and tight co-correlation was observed between alpha and beta sequence abundances in each sample. In the authors' own workflow: Decombinator V4 was used to annotate TCR sequences for V gene, J gene and CDR3. Expanded TCRs were defined as changing significantly between any two time points under a Poisson model with p below 0.0001. Abundances of TCRs were expressed as counts per million after normalisation to the total number of TCRs sequenced in each sample. TRAV1-2 paired with TRAJ12, TRAJ20 or TRAJ33 defined MAIT TCRs, while TRAV10 paired with TRAJ18 defined iNKT TCRs. VDJdb, accessed 1 November 2021, was searched for CMV, EBV and SARS-CoV-2 annotated TCRs, excluding TCRs annotated for multiple antigens. TCRdb ran its own pipeline on the public reads, namely fastp trimming at Q25 and MiXCR clone calling, and kept in-frame beta chains. Rows matching on CDR3 protein sequence are summarized as one entry with the most common DNA and genes. TCRdb's processing, not the authors' own work, is the source of the V and J calls. In this sample the table shows about 34,000 distinct CDR3 sequences, approximately 7.1% of which occur a single time. The ten most abundant clones make up less than 15% of the sample.

Compared with germline, V lacks 5 bases and J lacks 0 bases; bases without a gene match: 7. The germline V gene yields SGHVS for CDR1 and FNYEAQ for CDR2. The CDR3 runs 16 residues from the cysteine to the phenylalanine. The only DNA kept is the CDR3, 48 bases in frame from the first base. The study was a case-control design nested within a healthcare worker cohort in London, UK, with weekly nasopharyngeal swab PCR tests and blood sampling. Healthcare workers were enrolled in the week of the UK lockdown, from 23 to 31 March 2020, and were followed every week for up to roughly 16 weeks. Notes on this clonotype: Its antigen specificity is not known. No base qualities exist here, and no much larger clone lies one base off it.

The material was whole blood, obtained at baseline. The clonotype comes from an adult who was a healthcare worker with PCR-confirmed SARS-CoV-2 infection or an uninfected control (not recorded which). The rearranged chain carries TRBV7-6 and TRBJ1-5, and TRBD1 matches 7 of the central bases. In nucleotides, the sequence is TGTGCCAGCAGCCCTCCGACAGGGTATAGCAATCAGCCCCAGCATTTT. This is translated as CASSPPTGYSNQPQHF.